This T cell receptor (beta chain) was captured in a study of T cell responses to AZD1222 COVID-19 vaccine. Study outcomes and limitations: Spike-specific TCR breadth rose after two AZD1222 doses, and depth rose as well. Baseline serostatus was positive in only six AZD1222 recipients.

Profiled with immunoSEQ multiplex PCR; TCRdb holds only in-frame clones, not every one. The sample shows about 130,000 clones, around 94% of them seen only once. This clone was seen once. As yet, its antigen is unknown. Germline lookup yields CDR1 MNHEY and CDR2 SMNVEV (reference sequence). Trimming took 5 bases from V and 5 from J, leaving 16 bases between them. This CDR3 has 15 amino acids. The sequence derives from an adult in good health. The material was peripheral blood, obtained on day 0 of AZD1222 vaccination. J is TRBJ2-1 and V is TRBV27; D is ambiguous. CDR3 in amino acids: CASSPGPSQNNEQFF. The CDR3 region has the DNA TGTGCCAGCAGTCCCGGGCCGAGCCAGAACAATGAGCAGTTCTTC.